This T cell receptor beta chain was recovered during a study of Ad26.COV2.S vaccination and SARS-CoV-2 variants. This CDR3 has 14 residues. V was clipped by 2 bases and J by 12 bases, with 17 bases between them. Germline V gene lookup returns CDR1 LGHNA and CDR2 YSLEER. Assay: immunoSEQ multiplex PCR; the TCRdb copy retains only in-frame clones and omits some. The data contain some 350,000 clones, 70% to 90% of them singletons. Treatment here: roughly 20 received Ad26.COV2.S at low or high dose, single or two shots; five or six received placebo; per-sample allocation not given. Samples analyzed were those drawn on day 63 after the first vaccine or placebo injection.

The gene calls are TRBV4-3 and TRBJ2-1; D is perhaps TRBD1 (5 bases). The sample consisted of peripheral blood, taken in a trial of Ad26.COV2.S vaccine versus placebo. This sequence was found in a person between 18 and 65 years old who received the Ad26.COV2.S COVID-19 vaccine or a placebo. The CDR3 region is CASSQNPDIVGQFF. As DNA, the CDR3 is TGCGCCAGCAGCCAAAACCCGGACATAGTTGGGCAGTTCTTC.